This TCR beta chain emerged from a study of shared clonotypes between healthy human individuals. V shed 2 bases and J shed 4 bases, with 14 bases lying between them. This CDR3 has 15 residues. Per germline, CDR1 LGHNA and CDR2 YNFKEQ. Assay used: immunoSEQ multiplex PCR; TCRdb lists only in-frame clones, some missing. The sample carries approximately 2.5 million clones, more than 85% recorded once. This TCR was sampled from a young man in good health. Some clones in this sample may be carry-over from other donors' samples. What was sequenced was naive CD4+ T cells from PBMCs. Subset defined: CD45RA+ positively selected. V usage is TRBV4-2 and J usage is TRBJ2-5; either TRBD1 or TRBD2 may supply D (5 bases each). The CDR3 loop is CASSQSLGTSETQYF. CDR3 sequence (DNA): TGTGCCAGCAGCCAATCCCTTGGGACCTCAGAGACCCAGTACTTC.